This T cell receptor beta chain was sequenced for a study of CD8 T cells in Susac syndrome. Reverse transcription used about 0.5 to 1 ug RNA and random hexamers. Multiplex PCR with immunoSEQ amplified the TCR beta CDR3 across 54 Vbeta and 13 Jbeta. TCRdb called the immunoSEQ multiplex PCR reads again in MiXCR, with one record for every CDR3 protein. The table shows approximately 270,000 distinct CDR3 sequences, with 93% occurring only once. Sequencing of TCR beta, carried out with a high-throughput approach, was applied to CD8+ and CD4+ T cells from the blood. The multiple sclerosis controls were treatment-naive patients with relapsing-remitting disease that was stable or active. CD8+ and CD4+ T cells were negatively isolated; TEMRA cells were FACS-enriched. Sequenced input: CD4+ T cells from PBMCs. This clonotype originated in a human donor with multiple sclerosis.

CDR3 in amino acids: CASSGRSAGSYEQYF. The CDR3 nucleotides are TGTGCCAGCAGCGGGCGGTCCGCCGGCTCCTACGAGCAGTACTTC. This chain links TRBV7-6 with TRBJ2-7; no clear D. The V and J ends lost 5 bases and 0 bases respectively, with 14 bases between them. The CDR3 has 15 residues. The germline V gene encodes CDR1 SGHVS and CDR2 FNYEAQ.